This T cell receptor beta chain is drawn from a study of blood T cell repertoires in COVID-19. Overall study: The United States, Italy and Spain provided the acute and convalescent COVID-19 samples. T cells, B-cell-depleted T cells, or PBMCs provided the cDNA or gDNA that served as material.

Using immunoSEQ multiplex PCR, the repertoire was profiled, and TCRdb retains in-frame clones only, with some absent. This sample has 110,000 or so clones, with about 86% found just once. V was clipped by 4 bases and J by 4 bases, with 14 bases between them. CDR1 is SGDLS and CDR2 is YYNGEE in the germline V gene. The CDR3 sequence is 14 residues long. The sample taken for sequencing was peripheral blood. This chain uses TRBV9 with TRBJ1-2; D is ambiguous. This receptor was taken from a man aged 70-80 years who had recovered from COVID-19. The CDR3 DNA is TGTGCCAGCAGCAGGACGGGAGAGACCTATGGCTACACCTTC. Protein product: CASSRTGETYGYTF.